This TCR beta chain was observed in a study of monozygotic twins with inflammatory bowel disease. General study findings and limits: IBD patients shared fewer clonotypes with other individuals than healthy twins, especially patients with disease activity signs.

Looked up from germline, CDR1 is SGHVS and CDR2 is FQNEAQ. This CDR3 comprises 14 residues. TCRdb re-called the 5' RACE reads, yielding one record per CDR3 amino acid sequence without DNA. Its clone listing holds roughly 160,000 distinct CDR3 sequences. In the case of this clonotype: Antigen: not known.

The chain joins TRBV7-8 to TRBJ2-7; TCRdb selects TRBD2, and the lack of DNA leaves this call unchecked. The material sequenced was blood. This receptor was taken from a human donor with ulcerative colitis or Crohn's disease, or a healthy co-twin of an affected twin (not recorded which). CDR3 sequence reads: CASSREGRNYEQYF.